This paragraph covers one TCR beta chain sequence. Antigen unknown. One end of the junction does not line up with germline, which may come from a read error. TCRdb processed the multiplex PCR reads anew with MiXCR; each CDR3 protein has one entry. The table has fewer than 140,000 distinct CDR3 sequences, more than 30% seen once; the top ten hold under 6.5%. The source of the sample is a study of breast tumors, draining lymph nodes, adjacent tissues. Broader study findings: Luminal-like breast cancer showed significantly higher tumor–nontumor repertoire similarity than basal-like.

Germline V gene data show CDR1 as SGHTA and CDR2 as FQGNSA. This CDR3 is built from 15 residues. Samples came from axillary lymph nodes draining the breast cancer. The TCR was taken from a female donor with breast cancer. Some clones in this sample may be carry-over from other donors' samples. Sequencing was carried out using axillary lymph node tissue. The chain employs TRBV7-2 and TRBJ1-2, with 8 bases identical to TRBD1. CDR3 loop: CASRLGGQADYGYPF. The CDR3 region has the DNA TGCGCCAGCAGACTAGGGGGACAGGCTGACTATGGCTACCCCTTC.